A selection of T cell receptor beta chains follows, all from one sample in a study of cytotoxic CD8 clonotypes in ibrutinib-treated CLL. Clones were sequenced by immunoSEQ multiplex PCR, and TCRdb holds only the in-frame ones, with some missing. The data contain around 150,000 clones, 70% to 85% of them singletons. Here the sequenced sample was PBMCs, taken after 12 months of ibrutinib treatment. Receptors originate from a human donor with chronic lymphocytic leukemia. CDR3s include the opening cysteine and the closing phenylalanine or tryptophan. D genes are given only for firm matches. Not every row has a clone size; where given, it reads once, few, many or a size class.

CDR3nt	CDR3aa	j_gene	v_gene	d_gene	abundance
TGTGCCAGCAGCCGGGACGCGGCCGGGGCTGGGGTCAATGAGCAGTTCTTC	CASSRDAAGAGVNEQFF	TRBJ2-1	TRBV7-2	.	.
TGTGCCAGCAGCGGAACGACAGGGGGCTACGAGCAGTACTTC	CASSGTTGGYEQYF	TRBJ2-7	TRBV9	TRBD1	.
TGTGCCAGCAGCTTAGGTCGGGTAAATTCACCCCTCCACTTT	CASSLGRVNSPLHF	TRBJ1-6	TRBV7-8	.	few
TGTGCCAGCAGGGCGGCAGGGAACACCGGGGAGCTGTTTTTT	CASRAAGNTGELFF	TRBJ2-2	TRBV28	.	.
TGTGCCATCAGTGGGACAGGGGGCACTGAAGCTTTCTTT	CAISGTGGTEAFF	TRBJ1-1	TRBV10-3	TRBD1	.
TGTGCCAGCTCTCAACTGGAAGGGACAGGGGGAGAAGGGCATGGCTACACCTTC	CASSQLEGTGGEGHGYTF	TRBJ1-2	TRBV18	TRBD1	.
TGTGCCAGTAGTGGAGAACTGGGACAGGGGGCGCCGTGCAATCAGCCCCAGCATTTT	CASSGELGQGAPCNQPQHF	TRBJ1-5	TRBV19	TRBD1	.
TGTGCCAGCAGCCGAACAGGGCCCCCCAATCAGCCCCAGCATTTT	CASSRTGPPNQPQHF	TRBJ1-5	TRBV28	.	.
TGTGCCAGCAGCCACCGGACTAGCGTGAACACCGGGGAGCTGTTTTTT	CASSHRTSVNTGELFF	TRBJ2-2	TRBV4-2	TRBD2	few
TGTGCCAGCACCCGGACGGGGAGCGAGCAGTACTTC	CASTRTGSEQYF	TRBJ2-7	TRBV28	.	.
TGTGCCAGCTCACCACCGAGAGGCAGTAACATGAACACTGAAGCTTTCTTT	CASSPPRGSNMNTEAFF	TRBJ1-1	TRBV18	.	.
TGTGCCAGCAGTTCTGGACCCGGGAACACCGGGGAGCTGTTTTTT	CASSSGPGNTGELFF	TRBJ2-2	TRBV6-4	.	.
TGTGCCAGCAGTTTACCCCGGGACAGATACTCCTACAATGAGCAGTTCTTC	CASSLPRDRYSYNEQFF	TRBJ2-1	TRBV28	TRBD1	.
TGTGCCAGCAGTTCGGGCAGCACTAACTATGGCTACACCTTC	CASSSGSTNYGYTF	TRBJ1-2	TRBV28	.	.
TGTGCCAGCAGTCCTTTGGGGCGGGGGACAGATACGCAGTATTTT	CASSPLGRGTDTQYF	TRBJ2-3	TRBV28	TRBD2	.
TGTGCCAGCAGCCCGAATGCGGGAGCGGATACGCAGTATTTT	CASSPNAGADTQYF	TRBJ2-3	TRBV5-4	TRBD2	.
TGCGCCAGCAGCCCCATCGACGGCACTGAAGCTTTCTTT	CASSPIDGTEAFF	TRBJ1-1	TRBV5-1	.	.
TGTGCCAGCAGCTTGGCCGGGACTAGCGGGAGGAATGAGCAGTTCTTC	CASSLAGTSGRNEQFF	TRBJ2-1	TRBV5-6	TRBD2	.
TGTGCCAGCAGTCTACCGTCGGTTGGAAACACCATATATTTT	CASSLPSVGNTIYF	TRBJ1-3	TRBV28	.	once
TGTGCCAGCAGGTCCGGGTCCGGTGCCACTGAAGCTTTCTTT	CASRSGSGATEAFF	TRBJ1-1	TRBV7-6	.	once
TGCGCCAGCAGCTTGGAGGCGTCAACTAATGAAAAACTGTTTTTT	CASSLEASTNEKLFF	TRBJ1-4	TRBV5-1	.	.
TGCGCCAGCAGCCAAGGTACGGGGTCTATCCTCTACGAGCAGTACTTC	CASSQGTGSILYEQYF	TRBJ2-7	TRBV4-3	.	.
TGTGCCAGCAGTTCTCAGGGCCAGGGTCGGGCTGAAGCTTTCTTT	CASSSQGQGRAEAFF	TRBJ1-1	TRBV28	.	.
TGTGCCATCAGCACCTCCCCACGGGACAGCACGAACACTGAAGCTTTCTTT	CAISTSPRDSTNTEAFF	TRBJ1-1	TRBV10-3	TRBD1	.
TGTGCCACCAAACCGGGACAGGGCAACGAGCAGTACTTC	CATKPGQGNEQYF	TRBJ2-7	TRBV6-5	TRBD1	.
TGTGCCAGCAGCGTAGTTACGGGAGGGGGGACCGGGGAGCTGTTTTTT	CASSVVTGGGTGELFF	TRBJ2-2	TRBV9	TRBD2	.
TGTGCCAGCAGTTATACCGGGACAGGGAACAACGAGCAGTACTTC	CASSYTGTGNNEQYF	TRBJ2-7	TRBV6-5	TRBD1	.
TGTGCCAGCAGCTTAGGGGGCATTTCTAACAATCAGCCCCAGCATTTT	CASSLGGISNNQPQHF	TRBJ1-5	TRBV7-2	.	.
TGTGCCAGCAGTCCCCAGGGAACTTATCAGCCCCAGCATTTT	CASSPQGTYQPQHF	TRBJ1-5	TRBV2	.	.
TGCGCCAGCAGCCAAGCACCGGGACAGGGAATAGGTTCACCCCTCCACTTT	CASSQAPGQGIGSPLHF	TRBJ1-6	TRBV4-3	TRBD1	few
TGTGCCAGCAGTGAGGGAACCCCGGGAGAGACCCAGTACTTC	CASSEGTPGETQYF	TRBJ2-5	TRBV2	.	.
TGTGCCAGCAGACCGACGTACAGTCCTTCTGGGGCCAACGTCCTGACTTTC	CASRPTYSPSGANVLTF	TRBJ2-6	TRBV28	.	.
TGTGCCAGCAGGGGGACAGGGCCCGGGGAGCTGTTTTTT	CASRGTGPGELFF	TRBJ2-2	TRBV7-9	TRBD1	.
TGTGCCACCCTAGGGGGGTCTGGGGCCAACGTCCTGACTTTC	CATLGGSGANVLTF	TRBJ2-6	TRBV7-6	.	.
TGTGCCAGCAGTCTCCTGGGGCAGGGAAGGGGTGAGCAGTTCTTC	CASSLLGQGRGEQFF	TRBJ2-1	TRBV7-8	.	.
TGCGCCAGCAGCCTCCACCGGGACAGTAACTATGGCTACACCTTC	CASSLHRDSNYGYTF	TRBJ1-2	TRBV4-1	TRBD1	.
TGTGCCAGCAGCGTCTACACCGGGGAGCTGTTTTTT	CASSVYTGELFF	TRBJ2-2	TRBV7-8	.	.
TGTGCCAGCAGCTACCCCAGGGAGGCAGATACGCAGTATTTT	CASSYPREADTQYF	TRBJ2-3	TRBV7-2	.	once
TGTGCCAGCAGCTCCCTTAAAGGGGGCGGCTTCAATGAGCAGTTCTTC	CASSSLKGGGFNEQFF	TRBJ2-1	TRBV7-2	TRBD1	.
TGTGCCAGCAGCGGAAGGGCCCTGGAGCAGTACTTC	CASSGRALEQYF	TRBJ2-7	TRBV9	.	.
TGCGCCAGCAGCCAAGATCCGAGGACGGGGACAGGGCCCTACGAGCAGTACTTC	CASSQDPRTGTGPYEQYF	TRBJ2-7	TRBV4-1	TRBD1	.
TGTGCCAGCAGCGTAAGGGGGGAAACCACAGATACGCAGTATTTT	CASSVRGETTDTQYF	TRBJ2-3	TRBV9	.	.
TGTGCCAGCAGCTCCCACTTCCTCGGGACGGAGGGCAGCACTGAAGCTTTCTTT	CASSSHFLGTEGSTEAFF	TRBJ1-1	TRBV7-9	.	.
TGTGCCAGCAGTTTCTACAGGGGGCGAGGGCAGCCCCAGCATTTT	CASSFYRGRGQPQHF	TRBJ1-5	TRBV28	TRBD1	.
TGTGCCAGTGGAGACGGGCTACGGGATCAGCCCCAGCATTTT	CASGDGLRDQPQHF	TRBJ1-5	TRBV19	.	.